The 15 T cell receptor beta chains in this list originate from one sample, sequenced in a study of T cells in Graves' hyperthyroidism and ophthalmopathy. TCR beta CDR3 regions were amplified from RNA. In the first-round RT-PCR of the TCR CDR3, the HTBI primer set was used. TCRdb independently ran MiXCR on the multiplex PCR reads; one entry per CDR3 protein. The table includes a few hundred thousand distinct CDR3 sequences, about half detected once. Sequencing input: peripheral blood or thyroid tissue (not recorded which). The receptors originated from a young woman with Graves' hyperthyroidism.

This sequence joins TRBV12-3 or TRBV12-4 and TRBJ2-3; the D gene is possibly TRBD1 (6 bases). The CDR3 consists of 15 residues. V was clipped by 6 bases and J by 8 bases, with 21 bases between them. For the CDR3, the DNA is TGTGCCAGCAGCAACCACAGGGCATTAAGGGTTACGCAGTATTTT. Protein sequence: CASSNHRALRVTQYF.

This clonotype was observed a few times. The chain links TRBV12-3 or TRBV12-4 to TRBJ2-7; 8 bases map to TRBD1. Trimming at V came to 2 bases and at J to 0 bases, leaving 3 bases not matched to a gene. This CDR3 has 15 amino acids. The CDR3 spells CASSLMTGDSYEQYF. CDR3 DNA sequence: TGTGCCAGCAGTTTAATGACAGGGGACTCCTACGAGCAGTACTTC.

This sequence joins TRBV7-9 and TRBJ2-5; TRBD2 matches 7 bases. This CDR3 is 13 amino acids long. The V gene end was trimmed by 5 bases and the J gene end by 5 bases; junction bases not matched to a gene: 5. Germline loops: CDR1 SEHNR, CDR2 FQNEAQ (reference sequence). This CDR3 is CASSPAGVETQYF. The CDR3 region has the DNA TGTGCCAGCAGCCCCGCGGGGGTGGAGACCCAGTACTTC.

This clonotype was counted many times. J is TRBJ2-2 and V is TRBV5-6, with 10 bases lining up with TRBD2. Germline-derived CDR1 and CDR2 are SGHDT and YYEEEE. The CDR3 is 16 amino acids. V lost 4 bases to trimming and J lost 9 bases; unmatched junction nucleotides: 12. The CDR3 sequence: CASSLGTSVLGRELFF. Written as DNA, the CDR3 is TGTGCCAGCAGCCTGGGGACTAGCGTGTTAGGGCGGGAGCTGTTTTTT.

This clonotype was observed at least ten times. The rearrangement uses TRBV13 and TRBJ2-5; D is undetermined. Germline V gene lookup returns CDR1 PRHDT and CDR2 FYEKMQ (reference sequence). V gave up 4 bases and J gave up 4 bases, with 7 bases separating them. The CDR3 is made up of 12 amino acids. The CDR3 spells CASSSALETQYF. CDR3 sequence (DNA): TGTGCCAGCAGCTCAGCGCTAGAGACCCAGTACTTC.

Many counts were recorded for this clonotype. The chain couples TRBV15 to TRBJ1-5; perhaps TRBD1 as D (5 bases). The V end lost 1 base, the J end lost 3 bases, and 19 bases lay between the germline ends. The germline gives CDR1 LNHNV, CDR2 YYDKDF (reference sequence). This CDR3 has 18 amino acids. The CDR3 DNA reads TGTGCCACCAGCAGAGCTAGGGGAGCGGCTTTTTCCAATCAGCCCCAGCATTTT. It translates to CATSRARGAAFSNQPQHF.

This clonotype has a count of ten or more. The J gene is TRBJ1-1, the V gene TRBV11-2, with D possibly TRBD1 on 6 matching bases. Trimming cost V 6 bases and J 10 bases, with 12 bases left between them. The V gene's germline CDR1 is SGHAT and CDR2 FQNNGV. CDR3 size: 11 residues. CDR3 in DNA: TGTGCCAGCAGTTCCACAGGGTTAGCTTTCTTT. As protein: CASSSTGLAFF.

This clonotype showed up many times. CDR3 sequence: CATRGVGNEQYF. CDR3 coding DNA: TGTGCCACCCGCGGAGTTGGCAACGAGCAGTACTTC. J is TRBJ2-7 and V is TRBV2; D uncertain. This CDR3 is 12 amino acids long. Trimming removed 10 bases from V and 5 bases from J, with 15 bases in between. Per the germline V gene, CDR1 is SNHLY and CDR2 is FYNNEI.

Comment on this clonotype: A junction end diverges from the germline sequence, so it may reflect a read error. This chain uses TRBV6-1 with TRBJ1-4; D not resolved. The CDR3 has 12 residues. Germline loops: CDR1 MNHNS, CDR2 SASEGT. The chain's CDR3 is CAISEGRGKLFF. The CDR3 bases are TGTGCCATCAGTGAAGGGCGGGGAAAACTGTTTTTT.

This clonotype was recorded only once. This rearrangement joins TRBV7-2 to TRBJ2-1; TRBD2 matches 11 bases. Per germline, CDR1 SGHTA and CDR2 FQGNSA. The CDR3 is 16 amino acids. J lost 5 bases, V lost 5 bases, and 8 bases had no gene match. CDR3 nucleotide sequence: TGTGCCAGCAGCCTGTCCGGGACTAGCGGAAACAATGAGCAGTTCTTC. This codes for CASSLSGTSGNNEQFF.

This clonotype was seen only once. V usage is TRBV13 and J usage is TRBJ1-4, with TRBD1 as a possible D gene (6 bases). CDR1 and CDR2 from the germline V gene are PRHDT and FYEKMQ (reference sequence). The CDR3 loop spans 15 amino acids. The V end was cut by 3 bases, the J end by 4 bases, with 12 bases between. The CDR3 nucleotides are TGTGCCAGCAGCTTTACAGGACAGATTAATGAAAAACTGTTTTTT. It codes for CASSFTGQINEKLFF.

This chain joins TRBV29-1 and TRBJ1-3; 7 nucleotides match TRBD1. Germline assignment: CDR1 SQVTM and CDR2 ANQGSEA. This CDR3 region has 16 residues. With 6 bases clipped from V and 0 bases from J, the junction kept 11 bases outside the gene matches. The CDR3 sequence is CSVERWDSYSGNTIYF. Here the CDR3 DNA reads TGCAGCGTCGAAAGATGGGACAGTTACTCTGGAAACACCATATATTTT.

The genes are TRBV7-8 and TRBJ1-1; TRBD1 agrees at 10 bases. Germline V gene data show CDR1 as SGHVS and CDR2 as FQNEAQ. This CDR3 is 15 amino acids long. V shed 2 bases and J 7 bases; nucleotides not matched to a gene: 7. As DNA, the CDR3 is TGTGCCAGCAGCTTAAGGGACAGGGGTTACAATGAAGCTTTCTTT. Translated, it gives CASSLRDRGYNEAFF. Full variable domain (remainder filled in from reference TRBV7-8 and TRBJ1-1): GAGVSQSPRYKVAKRGQDVALRCDPISGHVSLFWYQQALGQGPEFLTYFQNEAQLDKSGLPSDRFFAERPEGSVSTLKIQRTQQEDSAVYLCASSLRDRGYNEAFFGQGTRLTVV.

The chain's CDR3 is CSDPRDRNYGYTF. The CDR3 nucleotides read TGCAGTGACCCTCGGGACAGAAACTATGGCTACACCTTC. The chain couples TRBV20-1 to TRBJ1-2, with 7 bases lining up with TRBD1. Trimming at V came to 7 bases and at J to 2 bases, leaving 7 bases not matched to a gene. The length of the CDR3 is 13 residues. CDR1 is DFQATT, CDR2 SNEGSKA, per germline (reference sequence).

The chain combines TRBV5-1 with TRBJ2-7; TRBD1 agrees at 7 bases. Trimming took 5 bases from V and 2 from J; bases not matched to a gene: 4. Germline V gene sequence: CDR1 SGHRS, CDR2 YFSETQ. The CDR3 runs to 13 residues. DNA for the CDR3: TGCGCCAGCAGTTCAGGGGGAGCCTACGAGCAGTACTTC. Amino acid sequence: CASSSGGAYEQYF.